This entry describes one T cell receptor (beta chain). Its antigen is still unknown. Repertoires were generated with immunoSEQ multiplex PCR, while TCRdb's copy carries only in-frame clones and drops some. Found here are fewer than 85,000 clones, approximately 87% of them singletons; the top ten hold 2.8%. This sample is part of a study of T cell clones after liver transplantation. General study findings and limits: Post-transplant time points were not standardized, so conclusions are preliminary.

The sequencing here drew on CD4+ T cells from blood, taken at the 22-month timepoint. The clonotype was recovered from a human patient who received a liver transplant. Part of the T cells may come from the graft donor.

The CDR3 bases are TGTGCCAGCTCATCAACAGGGTTTCGAGCTTTCTTT. Its translation: CASSSTGFRAFF. J is TRBJ1-1 and V is TRBV18, with D tentatively TRBD1 (6 bases). V lost 5 bases and J lost 10, with 14 bases in between. CDR3 size: 12 residues. Germline CDR1 is KGHSH and CDR2 is LQKENI. Full variable domain (rest looked up from reference TRBV18 and TRBJ1-1): NAGVMQNPRHLVRRRGQEARLRCSPMKGHSHVYWYRQLPEEGLKFMVYLQKENIIDESGMPKERFSAEFPKEGPSILRIQQVVRGDSAAYFCASSSTGFRAFFGQGTRLTVV.